Following are 15 T cell receptor beta chains from one sample sequenced in a study of early T cells in non-severe SARS-CoV-2 infection. TCRdb processed the 5' RACE reads anew with MiXCR; each CDR3 protein has one entry. The sample has nearly 110,000 distinct CDR3 sequences; around 10% are singletons. Sequencing used whole blood. Receptors were obtained from an adult who was a healthcare worker with PCR-confirmed SARS-CoV-2 infection or an uninfected control (not recorded which).

This clonotype has at least ten counts. The chain recombines TRBV11-2 with TRBJ1-1; perhaps TRBD1 as D (5 bases). V dropped 2 bases and J dropped 8 bases, with 6 bases sitting between them. This CDR3 is built from 11 residues. Germline values: CDR1 SGHAT, CDR2 FQNNGV. This chain's CDR3 is CASSLYREAFF. The CDR3 DNA sequence: TGTGCCAGCAGCTTATACAGGGAAGCTTTCTTT.

This clonotype appeared many times. This rearrangement joins TRBV7-7 to TRBJ2-3, with a tentative D call TRBD2 (5 bases). Germline V gene sequence: CDR1 SSHAT, CDR2 FNYEAQ (reference sequence). CDR3 length equals 14 residues. V dropped 5 bases and J dropped 11 bases, with 20 bases sitting between them. CDR3 loop: CASSPRDTSRVQYF. The CDR3 DNA is TGTGCCAGCAGCCCGCGCGACACTAGTCGGGTGCAGTATTTT.

In this sample, this clonotype turned up a few times. V is TRBV19 and J is TRBJ2-1, with D uncertain. With 1 base removed from V and 6 bases from J, the gap between germline ends came to 10 bases. Germline CDR1 LNHDA, CDR2 SQIVND (reference sequence). This CDR3 is 14 amino acids long. This chain's CDR3 is CASSIGSLINEQFF. Here the CDR3 DNA reads TGTGCCAGTAGTATAGGGAGCTTGATCAATGAGCAGTTCTTC.

The V and J genes are TRBV5-1 and TRBJ2-3, with 12 bases lining up with TRBD2. In germline, CDR1 is SGHRS, CDR2 YFSETQ. J gave up 2 bases and V 4 bases, and 5 bases lay outside the gene matches. The CDR3 spans 16 residues. The CDR3 DNA follows: TGCGCCAGCAGCCTACTAGCGGGAGGCTACACAGATACGCAGTATTTT. As protein: CASSLLAGGYTDTQYF.

This clonotype was seen more than once but under ten times. The J gene is TRBJ1-2, the V gene TRBV10-3; 7 positions match TRBD1. V lost 7 bases and J lost 6; bases outside the gene matches: 11. Germline CDR1 is ENHRY and CDR2 is SYGVKD. CDR3 length: 14 residues. CDR3 in amino acids: CAINPTGRINGYTF. The CDR3 DNA sequence: TGTGCCATCAACCCGACAGGGAGGATAAATGGCTACACCTTC.

This clonotype was counted at least ten times. The CDR3 spells CASTPRQGVMSEQFF. DNA for the CDR3: TGTGCCAGCACCCCCCGACAGGGGGTCATGTCTGAGCAGTTCTTC. The chain uses TRBV6-1 and TRBJ2-1, with 9 bases matching TRBD1. The CDR3 covers 15 residues. V gave up 7 bases and J gave up 9 bases; unmatched junction bases: 13. From germline, CDR1 is MNHNS and CDR2 SASEGT.

In regard to this clonotype: A much larger clone differs by one base, so this may be a read error. V and J are TRBV28 and TRBJ1-5; 9 bases match TRBD1. The trim removed 2 bases at V and 11 bases at J, leaving 10 bases unmatched. CDR3 length: 15 residues. Germline V lookup: CDR1 MDHEN, CDR2 SYDVKM. DNA of the CDR3: TGTGCCAGCAGTTTACCCGGGGGACAGGGCAAGTCCCAGCATTTT. This gives the protein CASSLPGGQGKSQHF.

This clonotype was observed many times. The rearrangement uses TRBV4-1 and TRBJ2-3; 10 nucleotides line up with TRBD1. The CDR3 is 17 amino acids. Germline assignment: CDR1 MGHRA and CDR2 YSYEKL. Trimming took 0 bases from V and 5 from J; bases not matched to a gene: 8. The CDR3 DNA reads as TGCGCCAGCAGCCAAGAAATCGGACAGGGGGTACAAGATACGCAGTATTTT. Amino acid sequence: CASSQEIGQGVQDTQYF.

This clonotype was detected ten times or more. The rearrangement joins TRBV12-3 or TRBV12-4 to TRBJ2-7; D may match TRBD1 or TRBD2 (6 bases each). The CDR3 contains 14 residues. The V gene lost 3 bases and the J gene lost 1 base, with 10 bases spanning the gap. The CDR3 sequence is CASSLGGGSYEQYF. The CDR3 DNA is TGTGCCAGCAGTTTGGGGGGCGGATCCTACGAGCAGTACTTC.

The V gene is TRBV28, the J gene TRBJ1-3; TRBD1 agrees at 8 bases. Germline V gives CDR1 MDHEN, CDR2 SYDVKM. V was pared by 3 bases and J by 2 bases, with 3 bases of the junction left unmatched. The CDR3 totals 15 residues. The CDR3 spells CASSFQGAPGNTIYF. The DNA of the CDR3 is TGTGCCAGCAGTTTTCAGGGGGCGCCTGGAAACACCATATATTTT.

The chain couples TRBV7-8 to TRBJ2-3, with D uncertain. The CDR3 extends over 16 amino acids. Germline-derived CDR1 and CDR2 are SGHVS and FQNEAQ. Trimming removed 5 bases from V and 2 bases from J, with 17 bases in between. CDR3 bases: TGTGCCAGCAGCCCGCGCCTGCTACTACCCACAGATACGCAGTATTTT. Residues: CASSPRLLLPTDTQYF.

This rearrangement joins TRBV15 to TRBJ2-1; D is possibly TRBD1 or TRBD2 (5 bases each). Trimming took 1 base from V and 8 from J, leaving 9 bases between them. The V gene's germline CDR1 is LNHNV and CDR2 YYDKDF (reference sequence). CDR3 length: 13 residues. The CDR3 DNA reads as TGTGCCACCAGCAGAGTGGGGGTCGATGAGCAGTTCTTC. Encoded protein: CATSRVGVDEQFF.

There are a few counts of this clonotype. The chain is built from TRBV29-1 and TRBJ1-1; the D is unclear. V lost 7 bases and J 0 bases, leaving 15 bases between the germline ends. This CDR3 is 14 amino acids long. Germline values: CDR1 SQVTM, CDR2 ANQGSEA. The CDR3 sequence is CSASTRTMNTEAFF. Here the CDR3 DNA reads TGCAGCGCCTCCACCCGCACCATGAACACTGAAGCTTTCTTT.

Notes on this clonotype: With a much larger clone just one base away, this may be a read error. The rearrangement uses TRBV12-3 or TRBV12-4 and TRBJ2-5, with D uncertain. The CDR3 is made up of 13 amino acids. V was trimmed by 3 bases and J by 2 bases, leaving 7 bases between them. This CDR3 reads CASSFPAQETQYF. The CDR3 DNA follows: TGTGCCAGCAGTTTCCCAGCGCAAGAGACCCAGTACTTC.

The chain carries TRBV10-3 and TRBJ1-1; the D gene is possibly TRBD1 (6 bases). V gave up 0 bases and J gave up 10 bases, with 12 bases separating them. Germline loops: CDR1 ENHRY, CDR2 SYGVKD. This CDR3 comprises 13 residues. CDR3 loop: CAISESGGERAFF. The CDR3 DNA is TGTGCCATCAGTGAGTCGGGGGGCGAGAGAGCTTTCTTT.